This T cell receptor (beta chain) was recovered during a study of cytomegalovirus exposure and HLA in healthy donors. The germline V gene encodes CDR1 SGHKS and CDR2 YYEKEE (reference sequence). This CDR3 has 16 amino acids. The ends were cut back, 3 bases at V and 6 bases at J, with 19 bases in the middle. With 60 Vbeta and 13 Jbeta primers, the PCR was carried out. Only in-frame clones appear in the TCRdb table, and some are missing; sequencing was by immunoSEQ multiplex PCR. The data hold roughly 190,000 clones, with approximately 86% observed a single time. This TCR derives from a woman younger than 30 in good health and CMV-seronegative. The V and J genes are TRBV5-5 and TRBJ2-1, with a weak D call TRBD2 (7 bases). Sequenced: PBMCs. The CDR3 DNA follows: TGTGCCAGCAGCTGGTGGGGGGGGGCCCAGGCCAATGAGCAGTTCTTC. It codes for CASSWWGGAQANEQFF.